One TCR beta chain is described in this entry. These data come from a study of blood T cell repertoires in COVID-19. This CDR3 has 14 amino acids. Germline assignment: CDR1 MGHDK and CDR2 SYGVNS. V dropped 4 bases and J dropped 5 bases, with 14 bases sitting between them. Profiling relied on immunoSEQ multiplex PCR, and the TCRdb table lists in-frame clones only, not all of them. The repertoire holds tens of thousands of clones, with around 88% as singletons. Sequencing was carried out using peripheral blood. This sequence joins TRBV25-1 and TRBJ1-1; D may be TRBD1 (5 bases). The TCR originated in a woman of 80 years or more with acute or convalescent COVID-19. The CDR3 region is CASSVGAIYTEAFF. The CDR3 region has the DNA TGTGCCAGCAGTGTTGGGGCCATCTATACTGAAGCTTTCTTT.